This T cell receptor beta chain was sequenced for a study of regulatory T cells in long-lasting Graves disease. According to the study, TCR beta libraries were built with iRepertoire HTBI primers and CDR3-region Arm-PCR. In the original analysis: Across all samples, just over 60 TRBV segments and around 13 TRBJ segments were identified. TCRdb ran MiXCR on the multiplex PCR reads and lists one entry per CDR3 protein. In this record, the V and J calls reflect TCRdb's handling and not the investigators' own analysis. Of about 290,000 distinct CDR3 sequences listed, 20% to 25% are singletons. The time point here: persistent/refractory GD, antithyroid drugs over 5 years with positive TRAb. Preparation of the TCR library used RNA extracted from PBMCs. Xi'an, China, was home to the endocrinology department that provided patients. Sequenced here: peripheral blood mononuclear cells (PBMCs), sampled when the disease was refractory, from a patient treated with antithyroid drugs. The TCR comes from a female donor with Graves disease.

The chain's CDR3 is CASSLTPGSPLHF. CDR3 DNA: TGTGCCAGCAGTTTAACCCCGGGGTCACCCCTCCACTTT. The V and J genes are TRBV27 and TRBJ1-6; D gene ambiguous. CDR1 is MNHEY, CDR2 SMNVEV, per germline (reference sequence). Trimming left V 2 bases short and J 10 bases short, with 9 bases between. The CDR3 spans 13 residues.